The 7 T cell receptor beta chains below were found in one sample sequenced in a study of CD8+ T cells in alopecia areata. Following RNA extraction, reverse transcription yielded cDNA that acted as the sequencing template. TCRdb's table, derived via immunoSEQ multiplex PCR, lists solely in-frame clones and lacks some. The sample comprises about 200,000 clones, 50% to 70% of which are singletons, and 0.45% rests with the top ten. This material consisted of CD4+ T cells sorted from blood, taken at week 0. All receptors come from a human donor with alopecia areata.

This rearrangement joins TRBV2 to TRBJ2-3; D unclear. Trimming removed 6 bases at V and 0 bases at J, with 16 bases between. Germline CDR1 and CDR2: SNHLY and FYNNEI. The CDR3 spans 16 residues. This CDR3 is CASRLQGGFSTDTQYF. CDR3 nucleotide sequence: TGTGCCAGCAGATTACAAGGTGGATTTAGCACAGATACGCAGTATTTT. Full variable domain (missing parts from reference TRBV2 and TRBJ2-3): EPEVTQTPSHQVTQMGQEVILRCVPISNHLYFYWYRQILGQKVEFLVSFYNNEISEKSEIFDDQFSVERPDGSNFTLKIRSTKLEDSAMYFCASRLQGGFSTDTQYFGPGTRLTVL.

CDR3 sequence: CASSLDGTAKETQYF. The CDR3 nucleotides are TGCGCCAGCAGCTTGGACGGGACAGCGAAAGAGACCCAGTACTTC. The chain uses TRBV5-1 and TRBJ2-5; 7 positions match TRBD1. J gave up 3 bases and V 0 bases, and 5 bases lay outside the gene matches. Germline V gene sequence: CDR1 SGHRS, CDR2 YFSETQ. The CDR3 totals 15 residues.

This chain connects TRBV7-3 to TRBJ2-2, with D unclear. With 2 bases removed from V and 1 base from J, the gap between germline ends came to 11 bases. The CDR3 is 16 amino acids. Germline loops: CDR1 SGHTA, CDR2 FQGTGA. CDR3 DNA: TGTGCCAGCAGCTTACCCAGCGCACAGAACACCGGGGAGCTGTTTTTT. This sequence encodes CASSLPSAQNTGELFF.

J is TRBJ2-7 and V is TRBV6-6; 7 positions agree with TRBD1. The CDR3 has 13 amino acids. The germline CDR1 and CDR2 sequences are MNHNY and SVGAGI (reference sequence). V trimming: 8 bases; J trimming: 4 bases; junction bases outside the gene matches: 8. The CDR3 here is CASRDSLGYEQYF. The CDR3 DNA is TGTGCCAGCCGGGACAGCCTTGGGTACGAGCAGTACTTC.

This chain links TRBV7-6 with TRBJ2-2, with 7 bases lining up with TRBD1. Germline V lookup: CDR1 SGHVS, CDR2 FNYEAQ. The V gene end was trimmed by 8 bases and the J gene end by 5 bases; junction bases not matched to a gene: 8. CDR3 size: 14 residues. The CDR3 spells CASRYGTATGELFF. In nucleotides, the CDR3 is TGTGCCAGCCGCTACGGGACAGCGACCGGGGAGCTGTTTTTT.

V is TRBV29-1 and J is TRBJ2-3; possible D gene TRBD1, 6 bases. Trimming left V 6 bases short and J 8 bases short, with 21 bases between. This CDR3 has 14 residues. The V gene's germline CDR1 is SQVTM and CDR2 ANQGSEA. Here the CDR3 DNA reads TGCAGCGTGGGGAACGACAGGCCCCCAGGTACGCAGTATTTT. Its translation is CSVGNDRPPGTQYF.

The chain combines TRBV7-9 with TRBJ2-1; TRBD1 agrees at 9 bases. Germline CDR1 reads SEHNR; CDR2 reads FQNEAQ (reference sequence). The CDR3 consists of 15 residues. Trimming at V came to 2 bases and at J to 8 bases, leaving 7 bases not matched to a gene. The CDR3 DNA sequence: TGTGCCAGCAGCTTACGACAGGGGGTAGTGGATGAGCAGTTCTTC. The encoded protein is CASSLRQGVVDEQFF.